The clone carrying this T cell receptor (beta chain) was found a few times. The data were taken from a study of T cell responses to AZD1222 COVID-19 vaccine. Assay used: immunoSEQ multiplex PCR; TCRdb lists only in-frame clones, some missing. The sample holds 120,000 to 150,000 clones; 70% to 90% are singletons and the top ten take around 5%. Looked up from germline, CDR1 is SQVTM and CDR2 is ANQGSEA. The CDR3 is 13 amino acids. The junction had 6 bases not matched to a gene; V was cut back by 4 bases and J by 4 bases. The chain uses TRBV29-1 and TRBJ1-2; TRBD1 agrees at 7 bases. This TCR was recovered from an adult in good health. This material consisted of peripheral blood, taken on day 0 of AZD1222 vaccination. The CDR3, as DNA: TGCAGCGTTGCTCAGGGGGTCGGCTATGGCTACACCTTC. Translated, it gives CSVAQGVGYGYTF.